These 29 T cell receptor beta chains came from one sample sequenced in a study of blood T cell repertoires in COVID-19. The method was immunoSEQ multiplex PCR; TCRdb's version includes in-frame clones alone and lacks a portion of them. The data hold 240,000 or so clones, with over 75% observed a single time. Sequencing used peripheral blood. The source is a man aged 25-40 years who had recovered from COVID-19.

The table lists this clone with a few counts. This chain uses TRBV5-4 with TRBJ1-2; D perhaps matches TRBD1 (5 bases). Trimming took off 4 bases at V and 3 bases at J, with 10 bases between the two ends. CDR1 is SGHNT, CDR2 YYREEE, per germline (reference sequence). The CDR3 loop spans 13 amino acids. CDR3: CASSTDSYYGYTF. DNA of the CDR3: TGTGCCAGCAGCACCGACAGCTACTATGGCTACACCTTC. The complete variable domain, with remaining parts taken from reference TRBV5-4 and TRBJ1-2, reads ETGVTQSPTHLIKTRGQQVTLRCSSQSGHNTVSWYQQALGQGPQFIFQYYREEENGRGNFPPRFSGLQFPNYSSELNVNALELDDSALYLCASSTDSYYGYTFGSGTRLTVV.

The rearrangement links TRBV7-6 to TRBJ2-2, with D possibly TRBD1 on 6 matching bases. There are 14 residues in the CDR3. Germline V CDR1 and CDR2: SGHVS, FNYEAQ. V was pared by 6 bases and J by 6 bases, with 14 bases between. The CDR3 nucleotides read TGTGCCAGCAGGTTACAGGGTTTAGCCGGGGAGCTGTTTTTT. Translating it yields CASRLQGLAGELFF.

This chain connects TRBV6-5 to TRBJ1-1, with D hard to call. CDR3 length: 14 residues. Trimming cost V 7 bases and J 4 bases, with 16 bases left between them. Per germline, CDR1 MNHEY and CDR2 SVGAGI. The CDR3 coding sequence is TGTGCCAGCACAACCTGGCGAGGGCGCACTGAAGCTTTCTTT. It translates to CASTTWRGRTEAFF.

The chain uses TRBV6-9 and TRBJ2-1; D gene uncertain. This CDR3 comprises 14 residues. Looked up from germline, CDR1 is MNHGY and CDR2 is SVAAGI. The V and J ends lost 0 bases and 5 bases respectively, with 8 bases between them. Here the CDR3 DNA reads TGTGCCAGCAGTTATTCTCGACGGGACAATGAGCAGTTCTTC. Encoded protein: CASSYSRRDNEQFF.

V usage is TRBV6-6 and J usage is TRBJ2-7; tentative D call: TRBD1 (7 bases). The CDR3 contains 12 residues. Germline V gene data show CDR1 as MNHNY and CDR2 as SVGAGI (reference sequence). Trimming shortened V by 6 bases and J by 3 bases, and 9 bases separated the two germline ends. The DNA of the CDR3 is TGTGCCAGCAGCCAGGGGGGCTACGAGCAGTACGTC. This codes for CASSQGGYEQYV.

A single count supports this clone. The rearrangement links TRBV3-1 (or the pseudogene TRBV3-2) to TRBJ2-2; maybe TRBD2 (6 bases). Germline CDR1 LGHDT, CDR2 YNNKEL (reference sequence). The germline V and J ends were trimmed by 7 bases and 6 bases, with 18 bases remaining between them. This CDR3 spans 15 amino acids. The CDR3 loop is CASNPSGVYSGELFF. The CDR3, as DNA: TGTGCCAGCAACCCGTCGGGGGTTTATTCCGGGGAGCTGTTTTTT.

The table lists this clone with a count of one. V usage is TRBV28 and J usage is TRBJ2-5; 10 nucleotides agree with TRBD1. Germline V gives CDR1 MDHEN, CDR2 SYDVKM. Germline trimming cut 7 bases from V and 4 bases from J; bases unmatched to any gene: 12. CDR3 size: 16 residues. Here the CDR3 reads CASTTPGQGTGETQYF. For the CDR3, the DNA is TGTGCCAGCACCACCCCGGGACAGGGGACAGGAGAGACCCAGTACTTC.

The V call is TRBV7-6, the J call TRBJ1-2; 10 bases are a match to TRBD1. Germline V CDR1 and CDR2: SGHVS, FNYEAQ. The CDR3 sequence is 17 residues long. Unmatched junction bases numbered 12, after V lost 0 bases and J lost 8 bases. The CDR3 reads CASSLAGRGQGNEGYTF. CDR3 sequence (DNA): TGTGCCAGCAGCTTAGCCGGTAGGGGACAGGGGAATGAAGGCTACACCTTC.

CDR3 sequence: CASSPVGGADTQYF. The CDR3, as DNA: TGCGCCAGCAGCCCGGTAGGGGGGGCGGATACGCAGTATTTT. The J gene is TRBJ2-3, the V gene TRBV5-1, with D possibly being TRBD2 (7 bases). The germline gives CDR1 SGHRS, CDR2 YFSETQ. Trimming took off 4 bases at V and 6 bases at J, with 15 bases between the two ends. The length of the CDR3 is 14 residues.

The chain couples TRBV6-1 to TRBJ2-1; 9 bases map to TRBD2. CDR3 size: 16 residues. Germline CDR1 reads MNHNS; CDR2 reads SASEGT. V was pared by 1 base and J by 8 bases, with 9 bases of the junction left unmatched. The CDR3 nucleotides read TGTGCCAGCAGTGAAGACTGGCGGGAGGGCGCCTATGAGCAGTTCTTC. It yields the protein CASSEDWREGAYEQFF.

The chain is built from TRBV15 and TRBJ1-5; D possibly corresponds to TRBD1 (5 bases). In germline, CDR1 is LNHNV, CDR2 YYDKDF (reference sequence). This CDR3 has 16 amino acids. Trimming removed 0 bases from V and 2 bases from J, with 11 bases in between. CDR3 loop: CATSRDLRGGNQPQHF. In nucleotides, the CDR3 is TGTGCCACCAGCAGAGATTTAAGGGGCGGCAATCAGCCCCAGCATTTT.

This chain connects TRBV14 to TRBJ2-5; D is unclear. CDR1 SGHDN and CDR2 FVKESK come from the germline V gene. CDR3 length: 14 residues. Trimming cost V 2 bases and J 0 bases, with 7 bases left between them. In nucleotides, the CDR3 is TGTGCCAGCAGCCAATTTCTCGACCAAGAGACCCAGTACTTC. Translation gives CASSQFLDQETQYF.

CDR3 amino acids: CASSPRGGAATEAFF. Written as DNA, the CDR3 is TGTGCCAGCAGCCCCCGCGGGGGGGCGGCCACTGAAGCTTTCTTT. The rearrangement links TRBV9 to TRBJ1-1; possibly TRBD1 for D (6 bases). The CDR3 has 15 amino acids. From germline, CDR1 is SGDLS and CDR2 YYNGEE. Trimming left V 4 bases short and J 4 bases short, with 17 bases between.

The J gene is TRBJ1-2, the V gene TRBV7-9, with TRBD1 matching over 8 bases. The CDR3 is 15 residues long. Trimming took 4 bases from V and 3 from J; bases not matched to a gene: 7. Germline loops: CDR1 SEHNR, CDR2 FQNEAQ (reference sequence). The CDR3 region has the DNA TGTGCCAGCAGCTCGACGGAGGGACAGGACTATGGCTACACCTTC. Amino acid sequence: CASSSTEGQDYGYTF. Full variable domain (outside the CDR3, taken from reference TRBV7-9 and TRBJ1-2): DTGVSQNPRHKITKRGQNVTFRCDPISEHNRLYWYRQTLGQGPEFLTYFQNEAQLEKSRLLSDRFSAERPKGSFSTLEIQRTEQGDSAMYLCASSSTEGQDYGYTFGSGTRLTVV.

The chain carries TRBV2 and TRBJ1-5; 9 positions match TRBD1. The CDR3 sequence is 15 residues long. Germline CDR1 is SNHLY and CDR2 is FYNNEI. V shed 8 bases and J 0 bases; nucleotides not matched to a gene: 5. This CDR3 reads CASCRDRDSNQPQHF. CDR3 in DNA: TGTGCCAGCTGCCGGGACAGGGATAGCAATCAGCCCCAGCATTTT.

This chain links TRBV12-3 or TRBV12-4 with TRBJ1-1; maybe TRBD1 (6 bases). Trimming shortened V by 0 bases and J by 10 bases, and 9 bases separated the two germline ends. The CDR3 runs to 12 residues. The CDR3 DNA reads as TGTGCCAGCAGTTTAGCGAGGGGGGGAGCTTTCTTT. Translated: CASSLARGGAFF.

The J gene is TRBJ2-7, the V gene TRBV7-9, with D tentatively TRBD2 (7 bases). Germline loops: CDR1 SEHNR, CDR2 FQNEAQ (reference sequence). The CDR3 is 16 residues long. With 4 bases removed from V and 4 bases from J, the gap between germline ends came to 20 bases. CDR3 DNA: TGTGCCAGCAGCTCCTCTTTCGGACTAGGGGGTTACGAGCAGTACTTC. It is translated as CASSSSFGLGGYEQYF.

The chain combines TRBV27 with TRBJ2-7, with 8 positions matching TRBD2. Germline CDR1 is MNHEY and CDR2 is SMNVEV (reference sequence). The CDR3 consists of 15 residues. With 8 bases clipped from V and 1 base from J, the junction kept 10 bases outside the gene matches. CDR3 in amino acids: CASSSLADLSYEQYF. CDR3 DNA: TGTGCCAGCTCCTCACTAGCGGACCTTTCCTACGAGCAGTACTTC.

CDR3 sequence (DNA): TGTGCCAGCAGTGAAGAGGGGGCTGTGGCCAAAAACATTCAGTACTTC. It encodes CASSEEGAVAKNIQYF. The V and J genes are TRBV2 and TRBJ2-4, with TRBD1 matching 7 bases. The trim removed 1 base at V and 1 base at J, leaving 4 bases unmatched. Germline assignment: CDR1 SNHLY and CDR2 FYNNEI. CDR3 size: 16 residues.

DNA for the CDR3: TGTGCCAGCTCACCAGCCAGTAAAGAGACCCAGTACTTC. As protein: CASSPASKETQYF. The chain carries TRBV18 and TRBJ2-5; unclear D gene. V lost 2 bases and J 3 bases, leaving 7 bases between the germline ends. The CDR3 length is 13 residues. The germline CDR1 and CDR2 sequences are KGHSH and LQKENI.

The V gene is TRBV9, the J gene TRBJ1-6; no firm D call. Trimming pared 0 bases from V and 4 bases from J, leaving 11 bases between. The CDR3 consists of 16 residues. From germline, CDR1 is SGDLS and CDR2 YYNGEE. The CDR3 DNA follows: TGTGCCAGCAGCGTAGACCCGAGGCCGTATAATTCACCCCTCCACTTT. Its protein product is CASSVDPRPYNSPLHF.

This clone appeared a single time. The chain uses TRBV13 and TRBJ2-7, with D perhaps matching TRBD1 (6 bases). CDR3 length: 13 residues. Germline-derived CDR1 and CDR2 are PRHDT and FYEKMQ (reference sequence). V shed 2 bases and J shed 5 bases, with 10 bases lying between them. CDR3 amino acids: CASSLSGADEQYF. The CDR3 DNA reads TGTGCCAGCAGCTTATCAGGGGCTGACGAGCAGTACTTC.

The chain is built from TRBV5-1 and TRBJ2-7; 7 bases align to TRBD1. CDR1 and CDR2 (germline): SGHRS, YFSETQ. The CDR3 totals 13 residues. The V and J ends lost 4 bases and 5 bases, in that order; junction bases with no gene match: 6. The CDR3 is CASSVDRVHEQYF. The CDR3 nucleotides read TGCGCCAGCAGCGTAGACAGGGTCCACGAGCAGTACTTC.

This rearrangement joins TRBV5-6 to TRBJ2-2; 15 nucleotides match TRBD2. There are 16 residues in the CDR3. Trimming at V came to 2 bases and at J to 6 bases, leaving 2 bases not matched to a gene. From germline, CDR1 is SGHDT and CDR2 YYEEEE. CDR3 coding DNA: TGTGCCAGCAGCTTCGGGACTAGCGGGGGGTCCGGGGAGCTGTTTTTT. It translates to CASSFGTSGGSGELFF.

V is TRBV5-1 and J is TRBJ1-2; 7 bases are shared with TRBD1. V was pared by 4 bases and J by 0 bases, with 6 bases of the junction left unmatched. There are 15 residues in the CDR3. Germline assignment: CDR1 SGHRS and CDR2 YFSETQ. In DNA form, the CDR3 reads TGCGCCAGCAGCCTAGGACAGGAAGCTAACTATGGCTACACCTTC. Translated: CASSLGQEANYGYTF.

This clone is a singleton in its sample. This chain links TRBV19 with TRBJ1-5; no clear D gene. The CDR3 contains 14 residues. Germline-derived CDR1 and CDR2 are LNHDA and SQIVND (reference sequence). Trimming took off 7 bases at V and 0 bases at J, with 10 bases between the two ends. DNA for the CDR3: TGTGCCAGTACGGTGGTTAATAGCAATCAGCCCCAGCATTTT. It codes for CASTVVNSNQPQHF.

V is TRBV5-6 and J is TRBJ2-2; D remains unclear. CDR3 length: 12 residues. Germline V lookup: CDR1 SGHDT, CDR2 YYEEEE. The V end lost 3 bases, the J end lost 4 bases, and 4 bases lay between the germline ends. The CDR3 spells CASSSLTGELFF. The CDR3 coding sequence is TGTGCCAGCAGCTCACTCACCGGGGAGCTGTTTTTT.

The rearrangement joins TRBV15 to TRBJ2-1; D perhaps matches TRBD2 (5 bases). V lost 1 base and J lost 8, with 9 bases in between. This CDR3 has 13 amino acids. Germline V gives CDR1 LNHNV, CDR2 YYDKDF (reference sequence). The CDR3, as DNA: TGTGCCACCAGCAGAGTTCCGGGGTATGAGCAGTTCTTC. This translates into CATSRVPGYEQFF.

The chain combines TRBV7-2 with TRBJ2-7, with D perhaps matching TRBD2 (6 bases). Germline loops: CDR1 SGHTA, CDR2 FQGNSA. Trimming removed 5 bases from V and 2 bases from J, with 13 bases in between. The CDR3 is 14 amino acids. This chain's CDR3 is CASSPRRGTYEQYF. CDR3 in DNA: TGTGCCAGCAGCCCGAGACGCGGGACCTACGAGCAGTACTTC.